A selection of T cell receptor beta chains follows, all from one sample in a study of blood T cell repertoires in COVID-19. Sequenced by immunoSEQ multiplex PCR; TCRdb stores in-frame clones only, minus some. The sample yields 100,000 to 150,000 clones, approximately 80% seen once. Sequenced material: peripheral blood. Receptors were obtained from a man aged 35-49 years with active or convalescent COVID-19. The CDR3 runs from the conserved cysteine through the conserved F or W. The D gene is left open where the match is weak. Size is stated for part of the rows, as once, few or many counts, or as a class when the clone is expanded.

j_call,v_call,d_call,clone_size,cdr3_aa,cdr3_nt
TRBJ1-1,TRBV29-1,NA,NA,CSVEPSGVTEAFF,TGCAGCGTTGAACCCTCGGGGGTAACTGAAGCTTTCTTT
TRBJ2-1,TRBV15,NA,NA,CATSSATTAGFSYNEQFF,TGTGCCACCAGCAGCGCTACTACAGCGGGTTTCTCCTACAATGAGCAGTTCTTC
TRBJ2-1,TRBV5-1,TRBD2,few,CASSLGLGVMNEQFF,TGCGCCAGCAGCTTAGGACTAGGGGTTATGAATGAGCAGTTCTTC
TRBJ1-2,TRBV7-2,TRBD1,NA,CASSYGTGVGYTF,TGTGCCAGCAGCTACGGGACAGGGGTCGGCTACACCTTC
TRBJ2-7,TRBV18,NA,NA,CASSPPTGSGSYEQYF,TGTGCCAGCTCACCACCGACCGGGAGTGGCTCCTACGAGCAGTACTTC
TRBJ2-7,TRBV11-1,NA,few,CASSPDTGDYEQYF,TGTGCCAGCAGCCCCGACACGGGGGACTACGAGCAGTACTTC
TRBJ2-7,TRBV6-1,NA,NA,CASSQGLPREQYF,TGTGCCAGCAGTCAGGGACTCCCCCGGGAGCAGTACTTC
TRBJ2-7,TRBV5-1,TRBD1,few,CASSWDRELPEQYF,TGCGCCAGCAGCTGGGACAGGGAGTTACCCGAGCAGTACTTC
TRBJ2-5,TRBV2,TRBD1,NA,CASNLGTGETQYF,TGTGCCAGCAACCTAGGGACAGGGGAGACCCAGTACTTC
TRBJ2-3,TRBV28,NA,NA,CASSPPGAGTSSTDTQYF,TGTGCCAGCAGCCCCCCCGGGGCAGGGACTTCTAGCACAGATACGCAGTATTTT
TRBJ1-2,TRBV7-9,TRBD1,NA,CASSESLRDRDPSYGYTF,TGTGCCAGCAGCGAATCCCTCCGGGACAGGGACCCCAGCTATGGCTACACCTTC
TRBJ1-3,TRBV5-1,NA,NA,CASSWDRPGLGNTIYF,TGCGCCAGCAGCTGGGATAGACCTGGACTCGGAAACACCATATATTTT
TRBJ2-7,TRBV6-6,NA,NA,CASSRGDERKGEQYF,TGTGCCAGCAGCCGCGGTGACGAGCGGAAGGGCGAGCAGTACTTC
TRBJ2-3,TRBV5-1,TRBD1,NA,CASSSVYRGRGTDTQYF,TGCGCCAGCAGCTCGGTCTACAGGGGGCGCGGCACAGATACGCAGTATTTT
TRBJ1-2,TRBV2,TRBD1,NA,CASSGTAYGYTF,TGTGCCAGCAGCGGGACAGCATATGGCTACACCTTC
TRBJ1-3,TRBV30,NA,NA,CAWTVGSGNTIYF,TGTGCCTGGACGGTCGGGTCTGGAAACACCATATATTTT
TRBJ2-1,TRBV6-6,NA,NA,CASSSSSRGQPGQFF,TGTGCCAGCAGTTCTTCCAGCCGTGGACAGCCGGGGCAGTTCTTC
TRBJ1-2,TRBV12-3/TRBV12-4,NA,NA,CASSLALGLGYTF,TGTGCCAGCAGTTTAGCACTAGGGTTGGGCTACACCTTC
TRBJ1-2,TRBV5-3,NA,NA,CARLQVPYGYTF,TGTGCCAGACTCCAGGTTCCCTATGGCTACACCTTC
TRBJ1-1,TRBV7-6,NA,many,CASSLAGGLNTEAFF,TGTGCCAGCAGCTTAGCGGGGGGATTGAACACTGAAGCTTTCTTT
TRBJ2-5,TRBV2,NA,NA,CASSGNRETQYF,TGTGCCAGCAGTGGTAATAGAGAGACCCAGTACTTC
TRBJ1-1,TRBV4-1,NA,NA,CASSQPTAGAGAEAFF,TGCGCCAGCAGCCAACCGACAGCGGGGGCCGGAGCTGAAGCTTTCTTT
TRBJ2-3,TRBV14,TRBD1,NA,CASTPGQSLGTQYF,TGTGCCAGCACCCCGGGACAGAGTTTGGGTACGCAGTATTTT
TRBJ1-5,TRBV28,NA,NA,CASRLQGLSNQPQHF,TGTGCCAGCAGACTACAGGGCCTTAGCAATCAGCCCCAGCATTTT
TRBJ1-4,TRBV4-3,NA,few,CASSQGGGGEKLFF,TGCGCCAGCAGCCAAGGGGGGGGCGGAGAAAAACTGTTTTTT
TRBJ2-3,TRBV7-2,TRBD2,NA,CASSPRGGQVDTQYF,TGTGCCAGCAGCCCCCGGGGGGGGCAGGTAGATACGCAGTATTTT
TRBJ2-7,TRBV19,TRBD1,NA,CASKGASYEQYF,TGTGCCAGTAAGGGGGCCTCCTACGAGCAGTACTTC
TRBJ2-3,TRBV20-1,TRBD2,NA,CSASVAGGATDTQYF,TGCAGTGCTAGTGTAGCCGGGGGGGCCACAGATACGCAGTATTTT
TRBJ2-2,TRBV5-1,NA,NA,CASSRGYGELFF,TGCGCCAGCAGCCGGGGTTACGGGGAGCTGTTTTTT
TRBJ1-3,TRBV11-2,NA,NA,CASSLAGRGNTIYF,TGTGCCAGCAGCTTGGCAGGGCGCGGAAACACCATATATTTT
TRBJ1-5,TRBV6-5,TRBD1,NA,CASRGQGASQPQHF,TGTGCCAGCAGGGGACAGGGGGCGAGTCAGCCCCAGCATTTT
TRBJ2-7,TRBV5-8,NA,NA,CASSFPGREWEQYF,TGTGCCAGCAGCTTTCCGGGACGGGAGTGGGAGCAGTACTTC